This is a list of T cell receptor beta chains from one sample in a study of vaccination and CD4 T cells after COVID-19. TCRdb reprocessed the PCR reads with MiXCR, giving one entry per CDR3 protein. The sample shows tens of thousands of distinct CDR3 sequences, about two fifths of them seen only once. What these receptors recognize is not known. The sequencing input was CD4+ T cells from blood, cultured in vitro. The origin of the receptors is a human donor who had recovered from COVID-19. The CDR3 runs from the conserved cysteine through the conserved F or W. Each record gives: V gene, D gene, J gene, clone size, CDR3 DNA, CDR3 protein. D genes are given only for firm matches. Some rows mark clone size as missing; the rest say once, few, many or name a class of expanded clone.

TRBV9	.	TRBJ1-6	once	TGTGCCAGCAGCCCACGTCTGGGGGCAAATTCACCCCTCCACTTT	CASSPRLGANSPLHF
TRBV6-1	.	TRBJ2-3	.	TGTGCCAGCAGCGTTAACACAGATACGCAGTATTTT	CASSVNTDTQYF
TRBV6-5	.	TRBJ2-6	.	TGTGCCAGCAGTTACTCTACACCGACCTCTGGGGCCAACGTCCTGACTTTC	CASSYSTPTSGANVLTF
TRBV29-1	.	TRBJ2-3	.	TGCAGCGTTGTTGGAGGGGGCGGCCTCGATACGCAGTATTTT	CSVVGGGGLDTQYF
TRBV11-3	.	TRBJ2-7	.	TGTGCCAGCAGCCCCAGGGGGACTAGCTACGAGCAGTACTTC	CASSPRGTSYEQYF
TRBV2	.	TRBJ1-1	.	TGTGCCACCCACAATACCCAAGGCACCACTGAAGCTTTCTTT	CATHNTQGTTEAFF
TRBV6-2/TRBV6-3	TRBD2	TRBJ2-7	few	TGTGCCAGCAGCGGGACTAGCGGGTGGAGTCGGGAGCAGTACTTC	CASSGTSGWSREQYF
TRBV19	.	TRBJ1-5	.	TGTGCCAGTAGTATTGGTCTGGGCAATCAGCCCCAGCATTTT	CASSIGLGNQPQHF
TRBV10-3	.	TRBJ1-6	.	TGTGCCACCCGCCGGGAGGCAAATAATTCACCCCTCCACTTT	CATRREANNSPLHF
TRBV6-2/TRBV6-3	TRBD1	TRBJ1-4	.	TGTGCCAGCAGTCCCGGGACAGGAATTCGGGGACTGTTTTTT	CASSPGTGIRGLFF
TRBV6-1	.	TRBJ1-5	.	TGTGCCAGCACCACAGGTGCTGGCAATCAGCCCCAGCATTTT	CASTTGAGNQPQHF
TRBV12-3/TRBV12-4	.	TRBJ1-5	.	TGTGCCAGCAGCCCGCCCGGACACTCGGTCGATCAGCCCCAGCATTTT	CASSPPGHSVDQPQHF
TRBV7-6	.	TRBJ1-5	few	TGTGCCAGCAGCGCCTTAGATCAGCCCCAGCATTTT	CASSALDQPQHF
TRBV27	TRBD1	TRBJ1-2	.	TGTGCCAGCAGTTCGCGGGACAGTTACTATGGCTACACCTTC	CASSSRDSYYGYTF
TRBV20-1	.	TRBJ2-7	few	TGCAGTGCTAGCAGGGACATTCCGGCCTACGAGCAGTACTTC	CSASRDIPAYEQYF
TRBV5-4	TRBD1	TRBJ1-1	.	TGTGCCAGCAGTTGGGACAGGGCTTACACTGAAGCTTTCTTT	CASSWDRAYTEAFF
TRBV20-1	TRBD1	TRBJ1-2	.	TGCAGTGCTAGGGACAGGGGGCCCTATGGCTACACCTTC	CSARDRGPYGYTF
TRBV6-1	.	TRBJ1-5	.	TGTGCCAGCCAAGAGAACAGGGCTTCGCAGCCCCAGCATTTT	CASQENRASQPQHF
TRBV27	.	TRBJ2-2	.	TGTGCCAGCAGTTTAATCCGGGGCGGAACGAACACCGGGGAGCTGTTTTTT	CASSLIRGGTNTGELFF
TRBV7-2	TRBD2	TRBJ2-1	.	TGTGCCAGCAGCCCCTCCGGGACTATCGTTTTCGATGAGCAGTTCTTC	CASSPSGTIVFDEQFF
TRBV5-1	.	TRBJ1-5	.	TGCGCCAGCTCACAGGGACGGGATCAGCCCCAGCATTTT	CASSQGRDQPQHF
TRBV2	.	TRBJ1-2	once	TGTGCCAGCAGTAGGCAGGGAGATCGCTATGGCTACACCTTC	CASSRQGDRYGYTF
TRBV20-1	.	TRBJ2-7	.	TGCAGTGCTCTGACAGATTCCTACGAGCAGTACTTC	CSALTDSYEQYF
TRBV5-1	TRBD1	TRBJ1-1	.	TGCGCCAGCAGCTTGGGGACAGGGGGCACTGAAGCTTTCTTT	CASSLGTGGTEAFF
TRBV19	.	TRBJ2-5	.	TGTGCCAGTTCCCAGGACCAAGAGACCCAGTACTTC	CASSQDQETQYF
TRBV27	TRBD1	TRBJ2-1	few	TGTGCCAGCAGTCAGGGGACAGGGAAAACCGATGAGCAGTTCTTC	CASSQGTGKTDEQFF
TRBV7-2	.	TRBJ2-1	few	TGTGCCAGCAGCTTAGCGCATTCGACGAAGGAGGGCAATGAGCAGTTCTTC	CASSLAHSTKEGNEQFF
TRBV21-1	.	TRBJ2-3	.	TGTGCCAGCAGCAAAAACTTAACAGCCAACCTTTCCGATACGCAGTATTTT	CASSKNLTANLSDTQYF
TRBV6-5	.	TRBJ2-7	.	TGTGCCAGCAGTTACTCTGGGGCAAAGCCTTCCTACGAGCAGTACTTC	CASSYSGAKPSYEQYF
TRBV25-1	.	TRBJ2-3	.	TGTGCCAGCAGTGGGTACACAGATACGCAGTATTTT	CASSGYTDTQYF
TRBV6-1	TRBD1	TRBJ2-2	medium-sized	TGTGCCAGCAACAGGGGATCGAACACCGGGGAGCTGTTTTTT	CASNRGSNTGELFF
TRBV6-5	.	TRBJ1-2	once	TGTGCCAGCAGTTCGTCTTGGACAGCTAACTATGGCTACACCTTC	CASSSSWTANYGYTF
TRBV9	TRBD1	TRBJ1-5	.	TGTGCCAGCAGCGTGGAGGGACAGGGAAGCCAGCCCCAGCATTTT	CASSVEGQGSQPQHF
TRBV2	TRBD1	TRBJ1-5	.	TGTGCCAGCAATAAAGGGAGGACAGGCGATCAGCCCCAGCATTTT	CASNKGRTGDQPQHF
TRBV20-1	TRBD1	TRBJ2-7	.	TGCAGTGCCGGGACAGTGTCCTACGAGCAGTACTTC	CSAGTVSYEQYF
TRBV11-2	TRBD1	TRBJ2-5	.	TGTGCCAGCAGCCCGTCAGGACAGGGAGAGACCCAGTACTTC	CASSPSGQGETQYF
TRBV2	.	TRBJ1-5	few	TGTGCCAGCAGTGAGCTGAAGAGCAATCAGCCCCAGCATTTT	CASSELKSNQPQHF
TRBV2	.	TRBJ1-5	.	TGTGCCAGCAGTGAAGGACGGATTAGCAATCAGCCCCAGCATTTT	CASSEGRISNQPQHF
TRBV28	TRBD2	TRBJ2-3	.	TGTGCCAGCAGTTTGGCGGGAGCAGATACGCAGTATTTT	CASSLAGADTQYF
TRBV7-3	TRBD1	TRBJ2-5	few	TGTGCCAGCAGCTTAATAGGGACAGGACAAGAGACCCAGTACTTC	CASSLIGTGQETQYF
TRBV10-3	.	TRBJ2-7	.	TGTGCCATCAGTGAGTCGGCAGGAACTCCCTACGAGCAGTACTTC	CAISESAGTPYEQYF
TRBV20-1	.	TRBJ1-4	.	TGCAGTGCTTCTGGACAGAGTGATGAAAAACTGTTTTTT	CSASGQSDEKLFF
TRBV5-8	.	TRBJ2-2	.	TGTGCCAGCAGGCCCCCTGGTAACACCGGGGAGCTGTTTTTT	CASRPPGNTGELFF
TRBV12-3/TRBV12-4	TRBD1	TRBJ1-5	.	TGTGCCAGCACCCCTGGGACAGGGCGGAGTGCGGCTCTGCATTTT	CASTPGTGRSAALHF
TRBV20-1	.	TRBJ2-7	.	TGCAGTGCTAGGACAGGTCTCTCCTACGAGCAGTACTTC	CSARTGLSYEQYF
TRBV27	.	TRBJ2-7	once	TGTGCCAGCAGTTTATACGAGGCCCGAGGTGTGCAGTACTTC	CASSLYEARGVQYF
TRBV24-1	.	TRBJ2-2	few	TGTGCCACCAGTGATAGGGACAACACCGGGGAGCTGTTTTTT	CATSDRDNTGELFF
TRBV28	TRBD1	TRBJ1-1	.	TGTGCCAGCAGTGTTACACAGGGGGCGGGCACTGAAGCTTTCTTT	CASSVTQGAGTEAFF
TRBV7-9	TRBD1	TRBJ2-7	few	TGTGCCAGCAGCACCGACAGGGGAGATGCCTACGAGCAGTACTTC	CASSTDRGDAYEQYF